A single sample is the source of the 2 T cell receptor beta chains below, sequenced in a study of blood T cell repertoires in COVID-19. Clones were read by immunoSEQ multiplex PCR, and TCRdb kept only the in-frame ones, dropping some. The sample consists of 350,000 or so clones, around 90% of them appearing once. The sequenced sample was peripheral blood. Source of these receptors: a woman in her fifties or sixties with COVID-19, enrolled during active disease.

V usage is TRBV2 and J usage is TRBJ1-1; D gene ambiguous. V shed 4 bases and J shed 1 base, with 7 bases lying between them. Germline V gives CDR1 SNHLY, CDR2 FYNNEI. CDR3 length: 13 amino acids. The CDR3 DNA is TGTGCCAGCAGTGTAGAGAAGAACACTGAAGCTTTCTTT. Translated, it gives CASSVEKNTEAFF.

The chain couples TRBV6-5 to TRBJ2-7; 7 bases line up with TRBD1. Germline assignment: CDR1 MNHEY and CDR2 SVGAGI. Trimming removed 4 bases from V and 6 bases from J; junction bases left unmatched: 3. CDR3 length equals 12 residues. CDR3 in amino acids: CASSSTGFEQYF. DNA of the CDR3: TGTGCCAGCAGTTCGACAGGGTTCGAGCAGTACTTC.